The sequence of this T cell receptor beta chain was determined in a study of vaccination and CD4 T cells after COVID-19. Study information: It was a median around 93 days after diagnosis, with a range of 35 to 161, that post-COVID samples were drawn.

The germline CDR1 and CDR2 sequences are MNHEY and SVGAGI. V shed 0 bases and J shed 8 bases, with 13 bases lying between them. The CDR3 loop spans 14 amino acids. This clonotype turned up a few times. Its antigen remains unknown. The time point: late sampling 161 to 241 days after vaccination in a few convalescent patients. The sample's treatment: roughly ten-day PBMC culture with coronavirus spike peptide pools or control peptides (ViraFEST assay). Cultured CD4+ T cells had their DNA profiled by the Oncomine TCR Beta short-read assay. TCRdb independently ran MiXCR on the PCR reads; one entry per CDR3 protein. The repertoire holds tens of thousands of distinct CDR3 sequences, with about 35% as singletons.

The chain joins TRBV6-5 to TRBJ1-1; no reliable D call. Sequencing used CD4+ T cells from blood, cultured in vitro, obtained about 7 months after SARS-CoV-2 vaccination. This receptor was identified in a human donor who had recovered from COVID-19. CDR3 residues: CASSYSAQTPEAFF. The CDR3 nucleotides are TGTGCCAGCAGTTACTCTGCCCAAACCCCGGAAGCTTTCTTT.